The clone carrying this T cell receptor (beta chain) came up a few times. No antigen is known for it. The CDR3 consists of 17 residues. J gave up 7 bases and V 7 bases, and 17 bases lay outside the gene matches. The data were obtained in a study of T cells after yellow fever vaccination. Looking at the study overall: For low cell numbers, libraries were made with SMART-Seq v4 Ultra Low Input. Study-level points and caveats: Repertoires sorted by FACS could include abundant clonotypes that are contaminants from the bulk population. It was a weaker secondary response, yet one that peaked faster, at day 5 versus 15.

Template-switching 5'RACE yielded the TCR cDNA; a universal primer site and UMIs were added in the process. TCRdb reanalysed the 5' RACE reads using MiXCR and keeps one entry per CDR3 protein. The table has a few hundred thousand distinct CDR3 sequences, less than 20% seen once; the top ten hold 15% to 20%. This chain uses TRBV23-1 with TRBJ2-2, with TRBD2 matching 8 bases. TRBV23-1 is annotated as an ORF whose role is uncertain. The sequence derives from a young man who received the YFV17D yellow fever vaccine. The material was PBMCs, obtained less than 6 days after the first yellow fever vaccination. The CDR3 nucleotides read TGCGCCAGCACCCCGTCCGGGGCGGGGGGTCAGAACGGGGAGCTGTTTTTT. Translated: CASTPSGAGGQNGELFF.